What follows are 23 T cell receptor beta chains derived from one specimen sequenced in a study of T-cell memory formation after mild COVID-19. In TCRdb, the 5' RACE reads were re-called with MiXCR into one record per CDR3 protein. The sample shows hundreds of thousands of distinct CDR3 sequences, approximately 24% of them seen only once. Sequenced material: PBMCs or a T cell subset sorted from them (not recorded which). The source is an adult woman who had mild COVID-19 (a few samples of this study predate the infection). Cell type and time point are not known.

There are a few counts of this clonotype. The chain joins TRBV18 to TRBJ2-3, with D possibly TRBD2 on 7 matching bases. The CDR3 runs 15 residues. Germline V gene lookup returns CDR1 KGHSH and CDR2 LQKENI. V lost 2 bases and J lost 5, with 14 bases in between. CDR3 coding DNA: TGTGCCAGCTCACCAGCGGGGGCCCGCTTAGATACGCAGTATTTT. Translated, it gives CASSPAGARLDTQYF.

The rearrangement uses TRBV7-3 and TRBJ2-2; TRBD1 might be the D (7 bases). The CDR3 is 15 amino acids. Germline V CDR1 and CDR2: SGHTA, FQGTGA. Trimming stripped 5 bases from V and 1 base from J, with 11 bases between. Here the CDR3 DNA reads TGTGCCAGCAGCCGACAGGGACTGAACACCGGGGAGCTGTTTTTT. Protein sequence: CASSRQGLNTGELFF.

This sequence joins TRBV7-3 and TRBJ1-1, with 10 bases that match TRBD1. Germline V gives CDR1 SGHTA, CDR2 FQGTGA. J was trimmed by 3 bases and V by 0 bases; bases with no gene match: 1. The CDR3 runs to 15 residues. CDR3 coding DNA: TGTGCCAGCAGCTTAACGGGACAGGGGTACACTGAAGCTTTCTTT. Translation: CASSLTGQGYTEAFF.

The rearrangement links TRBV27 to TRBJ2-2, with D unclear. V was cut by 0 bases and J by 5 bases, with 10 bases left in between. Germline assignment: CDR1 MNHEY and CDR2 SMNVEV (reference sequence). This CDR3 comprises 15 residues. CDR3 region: CASSLSFLGTGELFF. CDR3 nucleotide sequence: TGTGCCAGCAGTTTATCATTTCTTGGGACCGGGGAGCTGTTTTTT.

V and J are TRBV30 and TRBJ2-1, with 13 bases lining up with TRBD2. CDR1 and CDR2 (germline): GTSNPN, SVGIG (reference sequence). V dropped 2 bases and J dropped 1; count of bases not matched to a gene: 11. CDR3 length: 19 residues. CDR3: CAWSSTRTSGRGSYNEQFF. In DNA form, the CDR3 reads TGTGCCTGGAGTTCCACAAGGACTAGCGGGAGAGGTTCCTACAATGAGCAGTTCTTC.

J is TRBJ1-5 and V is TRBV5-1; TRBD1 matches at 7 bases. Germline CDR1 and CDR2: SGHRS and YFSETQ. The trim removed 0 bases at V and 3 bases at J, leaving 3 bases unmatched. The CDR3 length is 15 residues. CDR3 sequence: CASSLGQGLNQPQHF. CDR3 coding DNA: TGCGCCAGCAGCTTGGGACAGGGCCTCAATCAGCCCCAGCATTTT. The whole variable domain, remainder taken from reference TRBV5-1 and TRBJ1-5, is KAGVTQTPRYLIKTRGQQVTLSCSPISGHRSVSWYQQTPGQGLQFLFEYFSETQRNKGNFPGRFSGRQFSNSRSEMNVSTLELGDSALYLCASSLGQGLNQPQHFGDGTRLSIL.

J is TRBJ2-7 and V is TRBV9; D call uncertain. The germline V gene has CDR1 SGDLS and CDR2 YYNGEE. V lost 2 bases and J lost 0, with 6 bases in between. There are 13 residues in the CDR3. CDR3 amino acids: CASSVSSSYEQYF. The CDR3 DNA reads TGTGCCAGCAGCGTGTCGAGCTCCTACGAGCAGTACTTC.

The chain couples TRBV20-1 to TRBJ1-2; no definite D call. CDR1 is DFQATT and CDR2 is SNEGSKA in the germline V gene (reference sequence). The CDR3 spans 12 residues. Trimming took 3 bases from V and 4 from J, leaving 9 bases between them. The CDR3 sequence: CSASNPSYGYTF. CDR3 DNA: TGCAGTGCTAGTAATCCGAGCTATGGCTACACCTTC.

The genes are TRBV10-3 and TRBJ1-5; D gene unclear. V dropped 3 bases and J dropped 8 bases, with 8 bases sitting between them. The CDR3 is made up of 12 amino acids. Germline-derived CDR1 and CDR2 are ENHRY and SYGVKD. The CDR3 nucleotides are TGTGCCATCAGTGAAGGAGGGAAGCCCCAGCATTTT. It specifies CAISEGGKPQHF.

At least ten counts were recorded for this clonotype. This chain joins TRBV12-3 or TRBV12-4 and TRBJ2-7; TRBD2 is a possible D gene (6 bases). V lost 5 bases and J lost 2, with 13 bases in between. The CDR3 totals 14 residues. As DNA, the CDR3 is TGTGCCAGCAGTCAAGTGCCGGGGGCCTACGAGCAGTACTTC. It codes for CASSQVPGAYEQYF.

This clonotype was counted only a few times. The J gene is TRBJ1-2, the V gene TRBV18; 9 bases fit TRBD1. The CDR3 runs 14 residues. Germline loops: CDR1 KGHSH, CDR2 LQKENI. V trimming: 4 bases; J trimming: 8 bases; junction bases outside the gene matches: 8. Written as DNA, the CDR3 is TGTGCCAGCTCACTAAAACAGGGGGCGAAAGGCTACACCTTC. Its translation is CASSLKQGAKGYTF.

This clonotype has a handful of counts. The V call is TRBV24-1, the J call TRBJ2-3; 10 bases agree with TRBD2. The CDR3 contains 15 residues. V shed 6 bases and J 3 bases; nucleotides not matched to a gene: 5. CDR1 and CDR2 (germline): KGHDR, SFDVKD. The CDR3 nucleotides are TGTGCCACCAGTTCTAGCGGGAGAGAAACAGATACGCAGTATTTT. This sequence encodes CATSSSGRETDTQYF.

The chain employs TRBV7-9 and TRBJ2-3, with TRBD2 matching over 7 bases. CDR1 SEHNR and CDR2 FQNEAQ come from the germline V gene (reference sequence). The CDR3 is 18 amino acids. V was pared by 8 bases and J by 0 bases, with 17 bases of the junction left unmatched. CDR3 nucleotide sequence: TGTGCCAGCGATACTCCGCCTGGGGACTATTCTAGCACAGATACGCAGTATTTT. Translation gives CASDTPPGDYSSTDTQYF. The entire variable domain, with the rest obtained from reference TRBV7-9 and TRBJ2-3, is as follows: DTGVSQNPRHKITKRGQNVTFRCDPISEHNRLYWYRQTLGQGPEFLTYFQNEAQLEKSRLLSDRFSAERPKGSFSTLEIQRTEQGDSAMYLCASDTPPGDYSSTDTQYFGPGTRLTVL.

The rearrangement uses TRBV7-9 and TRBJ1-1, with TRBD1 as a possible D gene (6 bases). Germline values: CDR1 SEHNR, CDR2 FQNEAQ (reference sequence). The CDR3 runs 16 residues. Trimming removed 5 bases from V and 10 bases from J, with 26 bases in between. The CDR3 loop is CASSPPPGTKGHGAFF. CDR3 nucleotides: TGTGCCAGCAGCCCTCCCCCCGGGACAAAAGGCCATGGAGCTTTCTTT.

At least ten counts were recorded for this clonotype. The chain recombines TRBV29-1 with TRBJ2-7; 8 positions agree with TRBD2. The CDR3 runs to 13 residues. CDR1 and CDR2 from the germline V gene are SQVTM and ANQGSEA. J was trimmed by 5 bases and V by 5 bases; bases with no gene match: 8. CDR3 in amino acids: CSVFESGRNEQYF. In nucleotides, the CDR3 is TGCAGCGTTTTCGAGAGCGGGAGAAACGAGCAGTACTTC.

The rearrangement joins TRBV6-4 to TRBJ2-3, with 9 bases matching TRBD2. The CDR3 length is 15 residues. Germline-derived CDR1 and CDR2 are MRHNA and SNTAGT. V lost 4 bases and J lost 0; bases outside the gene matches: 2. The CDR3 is CASSGGGASTDTQYF. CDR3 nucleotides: TGTGCCAGCAGTGGCGGGGGGGCCAGCACAGATACGCAGTATTTT.

In DNA form, the CDR3 reads TGCAGTGCTAGACTCCGGGGGCGAGGGGAGCAGTACTTC. Amino acid sequence: CSARLRGRGEQYF. The V call is TRBV20-1, the J call TRBJ2-7, with D perhaps given as TRBD1 or TRBD2 (6 bases each). Germline V gives CDR1 DFQATT, CDR2 SNEGSKA (reference sequence). Trimming removed 2 bases from V and 7 bases from J, with 15 bases in between. The CDR3 contains 13 residues.

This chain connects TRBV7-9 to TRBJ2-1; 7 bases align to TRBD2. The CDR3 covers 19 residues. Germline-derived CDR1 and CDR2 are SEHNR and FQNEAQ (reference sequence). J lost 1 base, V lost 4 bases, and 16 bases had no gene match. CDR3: CASSSSGTGGSRSYNEQFF. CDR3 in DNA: TGTGCCAGCAGCTCCTCCGGGACTGGCGGGAGTAGGTCCTACAATGAGCAGTTCTTC.

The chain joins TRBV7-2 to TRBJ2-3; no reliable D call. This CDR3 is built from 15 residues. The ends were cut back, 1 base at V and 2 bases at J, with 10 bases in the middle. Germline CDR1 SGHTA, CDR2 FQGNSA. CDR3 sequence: CASSLGFDNTDTQYF. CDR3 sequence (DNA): TGTGCCAGCAGCTTAGGGTTCGATAACACAGATACGCAGTATTTT.

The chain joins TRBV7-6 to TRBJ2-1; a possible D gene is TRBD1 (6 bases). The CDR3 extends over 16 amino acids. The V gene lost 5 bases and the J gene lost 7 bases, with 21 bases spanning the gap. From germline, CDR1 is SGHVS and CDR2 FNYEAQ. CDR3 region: CASSPDTRGRKNEQFF. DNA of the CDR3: TGTGCCAGCAGCCCAGACACCAGGGGCCGGAAAAATGAGCAGTTCTTC.

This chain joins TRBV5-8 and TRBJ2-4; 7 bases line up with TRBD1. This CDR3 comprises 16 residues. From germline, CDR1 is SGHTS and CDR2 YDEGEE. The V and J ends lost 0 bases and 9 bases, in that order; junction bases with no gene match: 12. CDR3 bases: TGTGCCAGCAGCTTGGTGACAGGGCCCTGGGGTTTCATTCAGTACTTC. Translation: CASSLVTGPWGFIQYF.

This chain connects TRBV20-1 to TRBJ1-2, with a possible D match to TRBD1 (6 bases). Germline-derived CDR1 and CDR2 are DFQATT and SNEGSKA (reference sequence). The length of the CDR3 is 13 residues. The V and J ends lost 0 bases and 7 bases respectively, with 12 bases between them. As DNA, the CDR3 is TGCAGTGCTAGAGATCCAGGGGTAGGTGGCTACACCTTC. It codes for CSARDPGVGGYTF.

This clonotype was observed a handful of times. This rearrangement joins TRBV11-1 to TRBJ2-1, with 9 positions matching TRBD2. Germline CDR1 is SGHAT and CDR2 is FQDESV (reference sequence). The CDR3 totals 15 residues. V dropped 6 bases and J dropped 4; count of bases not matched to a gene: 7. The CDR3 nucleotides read TGTGCCAGCAGGGGGCTAGCGGGAAGATACAATGAGCAGTTCTTC. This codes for CASRGLAGRYNEQFF.